This T cell receptor (beta chain) was identified during a study of Ad26.COV2.S vaccination and SARS-CoV-2 variants. TCRdb keeps only in-frame clones here, not all; method: immunoSEQ multiplex PCR. The sample has roughly 320,000 clones, about 86% seen once. The CDR3 has 16 residues. Per germline, CDR1 LNHDA and CDR2 SQIVND (reference sequence). The J segment lost 0 bases and the V segment lost 6 bases, leaving 5 bases of the junction unmatched. Noted treatment: 15 to 20 received Ad26.COV2.S at low or high dose, single or two shots; about 5 received placebo; per-sample allocation not given. Following the first vaccine or placebo injection, samples were taken on day 63.

The sequenced sample was peripheral blood, obtained in a trial of Ad26.COV2.S vaccine versus placebo. The rearrangement joins TRBV19 to TRBJ1-6, with 7 nucleotides matching TRBD1. This clonotype originated in a person between 18 and 65 years old who received the Ad26.COV2.S COVID-19 vaccine or a placebo. CDR3 nucleotide sequence: TGTGCCAGTAGGGACAGGAGCAGCTCCTATAATTCACCCCTCCACTTT. It is translated as CASRDRSSSYNSPLHF.